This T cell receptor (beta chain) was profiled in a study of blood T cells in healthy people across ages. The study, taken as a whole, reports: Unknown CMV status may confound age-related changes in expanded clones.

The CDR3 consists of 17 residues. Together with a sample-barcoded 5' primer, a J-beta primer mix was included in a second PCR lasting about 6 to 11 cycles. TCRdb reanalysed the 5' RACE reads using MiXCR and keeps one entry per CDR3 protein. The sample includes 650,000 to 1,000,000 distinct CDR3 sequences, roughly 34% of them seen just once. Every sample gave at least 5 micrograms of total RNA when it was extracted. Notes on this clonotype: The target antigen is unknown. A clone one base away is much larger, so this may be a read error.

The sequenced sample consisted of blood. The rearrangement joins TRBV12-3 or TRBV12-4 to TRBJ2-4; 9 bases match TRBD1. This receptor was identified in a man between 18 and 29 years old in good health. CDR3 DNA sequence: TGTGCCAGCGGTTTCGGGACAGGGAACCTAGCCAAAAACATTCAGTACTTC. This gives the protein CASGFGTGNLAKNIQYF.